The 19 T cell receptor beta chains presented below share a single source sample, sequenced in a study of blood T cell repertoires in COVID-19. Profiling relied on immunoSEQ multiplex PCR, and the TCRdb table lists in-frame clones only, not all of them. The repertoire holds 200,000 to 250,000 clones, with 84% as singletons. The specimen was PBMCs or T cells enriched from blood (not recorded which). These receptors were obtained from a man between 60 and 70 years old who had recovered from COVID-19.

This chain connects TRBV7-2 to TRBJ1-5; D possibly corresponds to TRBD1 (5 bases). The germline V and J ends were trimmed by 1 base and 2 bases, with 9 bases remaining between them. The CDR3 totals 15 residues. Germline CDR1 SGHTA, CDR2 FQGNSA. CDR3 sequence: CASSLDGRGNQPQHF. The CDR3 DNA reads TGTGCCAGCAGCTTAGACGGCAGGGGCAATCAGCCCCAGCATTTT.

The chain combines TRBV9 with TRBJ1-1; D remains unclear. Trimming left V 0 bases short and J 1 base short, with 10 bases between. From germline, CDR1 is SGDLS and CDR2 YYNGEE. This CDR3 contains 15 residues. CDR3: CASSVGGAGNTEAFF. CDR3 coding DNA: TGTGCCAGCAGCGTAGGGGGTGCGGGGAACACTGAAGCTTTCTTT.

V and J are TRBV29-1 and TRBJ1-1, with D unclear. Germline loops: CDR1 SQVTM, CDR2 ANQGSEA. This CDR3 is 13 amino acids long. V shed 1 base and J shed 10 bases, with 16 bases lying between them. The chain's CDR3 is CSVEGISGYGAFF. For the CDR3, the DNA is TGCAGCGTTGAAGGAATCTCCGGGTACGGAGCTTTCTTT.

V gene TRBV7-2 combines with J gene TRBJ1-2; 11 nucleotides line up with TRBD1. The length of the CDR3 is 14 residues. Germline V CDR1 and CDR2: SGHTA, FQGNSA. The junction had 6 bases not matched to a gene; V was cut back by 5 bases and J by 7 bases. CDR3 nucleotide sequence: TGTGCCAGCAGCACCGGACAGGGGGCGAGTGGCTACACCTTC. Translating it yields CASSTGQGASGYTF.

The DNA for the CDR3 is TGTGCCAGCAGACCCGGGGGTTCTAGCACAGATACGCAGTATTTT. This translates into CASRPGGSSTDTQYF. This chain links TRBV5-4 with TRBJ2-3; TRBD2 might be the D (6 bases). The CDR3 totals 15 residues. Germline-derived CDR1 and CDR2 are SGHNT and YYREEE (reference sequence). The V end was cut by 5 bases, the J end by 0 bases, with 13 bases between.

V usage is TRBV27 and J usage is TRBJ1-2; 8 bases match TRBD1. Looked up from germline, CDR1 is MNHEY and CDR2 is SMNVEV (reference sequence). V lost 6 bases, J lost 10 bases, and 7 bases stayed unmatched. This CDR3 is built from 12 residues. CDR3 nucleotide sequence: TGTGCCAGCAGCGACAGGGGCACTTTCTACACCTTC. This sequence encodes CASSDRGTFYTF.

This chain connects TRBV3-1 (or the pseudogene TRBV3-2) to TRBJ1-2, with D tentatively TRBD1 (5 bases). CDR3 length: 15 residues. The V gene lost 0 bases and the J gene lost 5 bases, with 13 bases spanning the gap. Germline lookup yields CDR1 LGHDT and CDR2 YNNKEL (reference sequence). The DNA of the CDR3 is TGTGCCAGCAGCCAAGATGGCAGGACATTTTATGGCTACACCTTC. Translating gives CASSQDGRTFYGYTF.

This chain links TRBV4-3 with TRBJ1-5, with unresolved D. From germline, CDR1 is LGHNA and CDR2 YSLEER. V lost 4 bases, J lost 0 bases, and 10 bases lay in between. The CDR3 loop spans 15 amino acids. The CDR3 DNA is TGCGCCAGCAGCCCACAATCGGGTAGCAATCAGCCCCAGCATTTT. Its translation: CASSPQSGSNQPQHF.

This clone was detected only a few times. The V gene is TRBV4-2, the J gene TRBJ2-2; 7 bases are a match to TRBD1. With 4 bases clipped from V and 4 bases from J, the junction kept 6 bases outside the gene matches. This CDR3 has 15 residues. The V gene's germline CDR1 is LGHNA and CDR2 YNFKEQ. The DNA of the CDR3 is TGTGCCAGCAGCCCCAATCGACAGGGCACCGGGGAGCTGTTTTTT. It codes for CASSPNRQGTGELFF.

This clone appeared a few times. The same CDR3 is also encoded by other DNA sequences in this sample. The chain links TRBV3-1 (or the pseudogene TRBV3-2) to TRBJ2-2; 7 nucleotides match TRBD1. CDR3 length equals 15 residues. Germline CDR1 is LGHDT and CDR2 is YNNKEL (reference sequence). The V and J ends lost 4 bases and 0 bases, in that order; junction bases with no gene match: 2. CDR3 region: CASSRDSSNTGELFF. The CDR3 DNA is TGTGCCAGCAGCCGGGACAGCTCGAACACCGGGGAGCTGTTTTTT.

The table lists this clone with a count of one. The chain uses TRBV29-1 and TRBJ2-1, with TRBD1 identical over 8 bases. Germline CDR1 SQVTM, CDR2 ANQGSEA. The CDR3 totals 12 residues. V lost 7 bases to trimming and J lost 3 bases; unmatched junction nucleotides: 2. The CDR3 coding sequence is TGCAGCGGAGGACAGGGCTACAATGAGCAGTTCTTC. Protein: CSGGQGYNEQFF.

This chain connects TRBV23-1 to TRBJ2-7, with TRBD1 matching 11 bases. TRBV23-1 falls under the ORF class, with uncertain function. This CDR3 contains 15 residues. V was pared by 4 bases and J by 3 bases, with 5 bases of the junction left unmatched. CDR3 sequence: CASSPRDRGVYEQYF. For the CDR3, the DNA is TGCGCCAGCAGTCCCCGGGACAGGGGGGTCTACGAGCAGTACTTC.

The chain combines TRBV4-3 with TRBJ1-2; D not resolved. CDR3 length: 14 residues. V was pared by 5 bases and J by 4 bases, with 14 bases between. Germline V gives CDR1 LGHNA, CDR2 YSLEER. Here the CDR3 reads CASSVNWAAYGYTF. DNA of the CDR3: TGCGCCAGCAGCGTGAACTGGGCAGCCTATGGCTACACCTTC.

The rearrangement uses TRBV4-2 and TRBJ1-2; TRBD1 matches at 10 bases. The CDR3 length is 18 residues. Trimming at V came to 0 bases and at J to 4 bases, leaving 11 bases not matched to a gene. In germline, CDR1 is LGHNA, CDR2 YNFKEQ. The chain's CDR3 is CASSQEVTETGGIYGYTF. The CDR3 bases are TGTGCCAGCAGCCAAGAAGTAACGGAGACAGGGGGCATCTATGGCTACACCTTC.

The V and J genes are TRBV19 and TRBJ1-2, with no clear D. The CDR3 consists of 13 residues. Per germline, CDR1 LNHDA and CDR2 SQIVND (reference sequence). Trimming cost V 5 bases and J 3 bases, with 10 bases left between them. CDR3 loop: CASSLTDYYGYTF. The CDR3 DNA reads as TGTGCCAGTAGTTTGACCGACTACTATGGCTACACCTTC.

This sequence joins TRBV24-1 and TRBJ1-5; no clear D gene. The germline V and J ends were trimmed by 3 bases and 0 bases, with 5 bases remaining between them. Germline V gene data show CDR1 as KGHDR and CDR2 as SFDVKD. This CDR3 region has 14 residues. In DNA, the CDR3 is TGTGCCACCAGTGATGGGAGTAGCAATCAGCCCCAGCATTTT. It codes for CATSDGSSNQPQHF.

V gene TRBV12-3 or TRBV12-4 combines with J gene TRBJ2-7, with D possibly matching TRBD1 (5 bases). The germline V and J ends were trimmed by 2 bases and 4 bases, with 9 bases remaining between them. The CDR3 has 13 amino acids. CDR3 bases: TGTGCCAGCAGTTTAAGGGGCGAGTACGAGCAGTACTTC. Translation: CASSLRGEYEQYF.

The chain combines TRBV7-2 with TRBJ2-3; 7 nucleotides match TRBD2. This CDR3 comprises 16 residues. V lost 1 base, J lost 2 bases, and 6 bases stayed unmatched. Germline V gene sequence: CDR1 SGHTA, CDR2 FQGNSA. The CDR3 here is CASSLEYSGDTDTQYF. The CDR3 bases are TGTGCCAGCAGCTTAGAGTACAGCGGGGACACAGATACGCAGTATTTT. Using reference TRBV7-2 and TRBJ2-3 for the parts outside the CDR3, the full variable domain is GAGVSQSPSNKVTEKGKDVELRCDPISGHTALYWYRQSLGQGLEFLIYFQGNSAPDKSGLPSDRFSAERTGGSVSTLTIQRTQQEDSAVYLCASSLEYSGDTDTQYFGPGTRLTVL.

The CDR3 loop is CASSARVAGVYTGELFF. DNA for the CDR3: TGTGCCAGCAGCGCGAGGGTGGCGGGGGTATACACCGGGGAGCTGTTTTTT. The genes are TRBV7-3 and TRBJ2-2; TRBD2 matches at 7 bases. Germline V gene lookup returns CDR1 SGHTA and CDR2 FQGTGA. The CDR3 sequence is 17 residues long. Trimming removed 5 bases from V and 3 bases from J; junction bases left unmatched: 12.